Shown below are 19 T cell receptor beta chains from a single sample sequenced in a study of blood T cells in healthy people across ages. A J-beta primer mix and a sample-barcoded 5' primer were used in a second PCR of roughly 6 to 11 cycles. TCRdb used MiXCR to reprocess the 5' RACE reads, holding one entry per CDR3 protein. Seen here are 1.2 million to 1.5 million distinct CDR3 sequences, approximately 38% observed once, and the top ten hold roughly 7.9%. Sequencing was carried out using blood. The receptors here all came from a woman aged 18 to 35 in good health.

This clonotype was recorded a few times. J is TRBJ2-7 and V is TRBV20-1; tentatively, D is TRBD2 (6 bases). Germline V gives CDR1 DFQATT, CDR2 SNEGSKA (reference sequence). The germline V and J ends were trimmed by 6 bases and 1 base, with 16 bases remaining between them. This CDR3 is 14 amino acids long. The CDR3 sequence is CSASTSGGSYEQYF. CDR3 in DNA: TGCAGTGCCTCCACCTCCGGGGGATCCTACGAGCAGTACTTC.

This clonotype was picked up a small number of times. The V call is TRBV9, the J call TRBJ2-7; the D gene could be TRBD1 or TRBD2 (7 bases each). Germline V gives CDR1 SGDLS, CDR2 YYNGEE. Trimming removed 0 bases from V and 3 bases from J, with 13 bases in between. The CDR3 runs to 15 residues. The DNA of the CDR3 is TGTGCCAGCAGCGTAGCTACAGGGGAGGGCTACGAGCAGTACTTC. The encoded protein is CASSVATGEGYEQYF.

The chain uses TRBV3-1 and TRBJ2-3, with 11 positions matching TRBD1. The CDR3 runs to 17 residues. V gave up 2 bases and J gave up 4 bases; unmatched junction bases: 8. The germline V gene encodes CDR1 LGHDT and CDR2 YNNKEL (reference sequence). The CDR3 nucleotides read TGTGCCAGCAGCCAACATTTGGACAGGGGGCCCTCAGATACGCAGTATTTT. Translating it yields CASSQHLDRGPSDTQYF.

The chain couples TRBV7-9 to TRBJ2-1; no definite D call. TRBJ2-7 matches the DNA end more closely, so the J call is doubtful. CDR1 SEHNR and CDR2 FQNEAQ come from the germline V gene (reference sequence). This CDR3 region has 13 residues. The CDR3 bases are TGTGCCAGCAGCGAGAGACTGCACAATGAGCAGTACTTC. Residues: CASSERLHNEQYF.

The rearrangement joins TRBV20-1 to TRBJ2-7, with TRBD2 matching over 13 bases. The V and J ends lost 6 bases and 7 bases, in that order; junction bases with no gene match: 12. From germline, CDR1 is DFQATT and CDR2 SNEGSKA (reference sequence). The CDR3 is made up of 15 amino acids. The CDR3 bases are TGCAGTGCGGAAGGACTAGCGGGAGTTCCGATAGAGCAGTACTTC. Residues: CSAEGLAGVPIEQYF.

This rearrangement joins TRBV6-5 to TRBJ2-2; D unclear. The V end lost 0 bases, the J end lost 1 base, and 3 bases lay between the germline ends. CDR1 and CDR2 from the germline V gene are MNHEY and SVGAGI. The CDR3 sequence is 14 residues long. CDR3 amino acids: CASSYSMNTGELFF. CDR3 bases: TGTGCCAGCAGTTACTCAATGAACACCGGGGAGCTGTTTTTT.

This clonotype has ten or more counts. The rearrangement joins TRBV7-9 to TRBJ2-3, with 7 positions matching TRBD1. V shed 6 bases, J shed 3 bases, and the junction held 3 bases outside the gene matches. CDR3 size: 13 residues. Germline CDR1 and CDR2: SEHNR and FQNEAQ (reference sequence). CDR3 sequence (DNA): TGTGCCAGCAGGACGACAGGGACAGATACGCAGTATTTT. Residues: CASRTTGTDTQYF.

There are a few counts of this clonotype. The CDR3: CASSQSGTGFHEQYF. CDR3 nucleotide sequence: TGTGCCAGCAGTCAAAGCGGGACAGGGTTCCACGAGCAGTACTTC. The V call is TRBV6-5, the J call TRBJ2-7; 9 positions match TRBD1. The CDR3 has 15 amino acids. Germline V lookup: CDR1 MNHEY, CDR2 SVGAGI. Trimming at V came to 5 bases and at J to 5 bases, leaving 10 bases not matched to a gene.

V usage is TRBV12-3 or TRBV12-4 and J usage is TRBJ2-4; D unresolved. The J call is uncertain, as TRBJ2-7 better fits the DNA end. The CDR3 has 14 amino acids. The CDR3 nucleotides read TGTGCCAGCAGTAGGGTGGGCGGAAACTACGAGCAGTACTTC. Amino acids: CASSRVGGNYEQYF.

The sample holds many counts of this clonotype. The chain joins TRBV5-1 to TRBJ2-5; D is uncertain. CDR3 length equals 12 residues. Trimming left V 1 base short and J 1 base short, with 2 bases between. In germline, CDR1 is SGHRS, CDR2 YFSETQ. DNA for the CDR3: TGCGCCAGCAGCTTGCCCCAAGAGACCCAGTACTTC. It yields the protein CASSLPQETQYF.

The chain combines TRBV27 with TRBJ2-1; TRBD2 matches 9 bases. V dropped 7 bases and J dropped 3; count of bases not matched to a gene: 7. The CDR3 consists of 15 residues. Germline CDR1 MNHEY, CDR2 SMNVEV (reference sequence). CDR3 sequence (DNA): TGTGCCAGCAAGAAGGGTAGCGGGAGCTACAATGAGCAGTTCTTC. Amino acid sequence: CASKKGSGSYNEQFF.

J is TRBJ2-1 and V is TRBV5-1, with TRBD1 matching over 9 bases. CDR1 SGHRS and CDR2 YFSETQ come from the germline V gene. The CDR3 covers 15 residues. J lost 6 bases, V lost 4 bases, and 8 bases had no gene match. The CDR3 protein is CASSPRGQGLNEQFF. The CDR3 DNA reads TGCGCCAGCAGCCCGCGCGGACAGGGGCTCAATGAGCAGTTCTTC.

Remarks on this clonotype: No conserved phenylalanine or tryptophan ends this CDR3, so it is likely a read error. This sequence joins TRBV5-1 and TRBJ1-2; no firm D call. This CDR3 spans 15 amino acids. V lost 2 bases and J lost 4, with 15 bases in between. CDR1 and CDR2 (germline): SGHRS, YFSETQ. The CDR3 sequence: CASSFLREASYGYTS. In DNA form, the CDR3 reads TGCGCCAGCAGCTTCCTTAGAGAGGCCTCCTATGGCTACACCTCC.

V is TRBV11-1 and J is TRBJ2-4, with 9 bases aligning to TRBD1. The J call may be incorrect, as the DNA end agrees better with TRBJ2-7. This CDR3 comprises 15 residues. Germline assignment: CDR1 SGHAT and CDR2 FQDESV (reference sequence). The CDR3 DNA is TGTGCCAGCAGAGTCCGGGACAGGGACCCCTACGAGCAGTACTTC. It translates to CASRVRDRDPYEQYF.

The chain links TRBV2 to TRBJ2-7; the match to TRBD2 covers 7 bases. V shed 10 bases and J 7 bases; nucleotides not matched to a gene: 13. There are 13 residues in the CDR3. The germline gives CDR1 SNHLY, CDR2 FYNNEI. The CDR3 sequence is CATSPSGVGEQYF. CDR3 DNA: TGTGCCACCTCCCCTAGCGGAGTAGGAGAGCAGTACTTC. Full variable domain (remainder filled in from reference TRBV2 and TRBJ2-7): EPEVTQTPSHQVTQMGQEVILRCVPISNHLYFYWYRQILGQKVEFLVSFYNNEISEKSEIFDDQFSVERPDGSNFTLKIRSTKLEDSAMYFCATSPSGVGEQYFGPGTRLTVT.

There are a few counts of this clonotype. The chain carries TRBV6-5 and TRBJ2-3, with 7 bases that match TRBD1. This CDR3 region has 14 residues. With 2 bases clipped from V and 7 bases from J, the junction kept 6 bases outside the gene matches. Per germline, CDR1 MNHEY and CDR2 SVGAGI. The CDR3 DNA is TGTGCCAGCAGTTACGGGACAGACCGACATACGCAGTATTTT. This sequence encodes CASSYGTDRHTQYF.

In its sample, this clonotype was seen a few times. The rearrangement links TRBV6-5 to TRBJ1-4, with D uncertain. With 7 bases removed from V and 1 base from J, the gap between germline ends came to 7 bases. This CDR3 spans 13 amino acids. Germline CDR1 MNHEY, CDR2 SVGAGI. In DNA, the CDR3 is TGTGCCAGCAAGGGAGGAACTAATGAAAAACTGTTTTTT. Translating it yields CASKGGTNEKLFF.

This clonotype was counted a few times. This chain links TRBV20-1 with TRBJ1-2, with 9 bases identical to TRBD1. Trimming at V came to 6 bases and at J to 5 bases, leaving 7 bases not matched to a gene. CDR1 and CDR2 from the germline V gene are DFQATT and SNEGSKA (reference sequence). The CDR3 sequence is 13 residues long. The CDR3 here is CSALGQGRYGYTF. CDR3 nucleotides: TGCAGTGCCCTGGGACAGGGCAGATATGGCTACACCTTC.

Only a few counts were recorded for this clonotype. The rearrangement joins TRBV10-3 to TRBJ2-1, with 9 bases identical to TRBD1. This CDR3 is 14 amino acids long. The trim removed 5 bases at V and 8 bases at J, leaving 7 bases unmatched. From germline, CDR1 is ENHRY and CDR2 SYGVKD. CDR3 amino acids: CAISRTGEVDEQFF. In DNA form, the CDR3 reads TGTGCCATCAGTCGGACAGGGGAGGTCGATGAGCAGTTCTTC.